This TCR beta chain was sequenced for a study of CD8 T cells in ankylosing spondylitis. Study-level results: Blood of patients with ankylosing spondylitis appeared to be characterized by a TCR beta motif of about 8 highly homologous variants. Several of the motif variants were reported before in synovial fluid and blood from reactive arthritis.

Generation of TCR beta libraries employed quantitative 5'-RACE incorporating molecular barcodes. Each CDR3 protein is one row after TCRdb ran MiXCR on the 5' RACE reads. The sample holds roughly 36,000 distinct CDR3 sequences, 13% to 15% seen once. Trimming stripped 0 bases from V and 3 bases from J, with 11 bases between. In germline, CDR1 is MNHNY, CDR2 SVGAGI (reference sequence). This CDR3 has 16 amino acids. There are a few counts of this clonotype. Its antigen is undetermined. The chain has TRBV6-6 and TRBJ2-2; D is tentatively TRBD1 or TRBD2 (7 bases each). This TCR was sampled from a male donor with ankylosing spondylitis or in good health (not recorded which). Specimen: blood. The CDR3 DNA reads TGTGCCAGCAGTTACTCACAGGGGAGGGACACCGGGGAGCTGTTTTTT. Translating it yields CASSYSQGRDTGELFF.